These 22 T cell receptor beta chains were all obtained from the same sample, sequenced in a study of blood T cell repertoires in COVID-19 (dated by TCRdb to about 2020). Library preparation used the immunoSEQ multiplex PCR assay. TCRdb obtained this table from immuneACCESS and retained in-frame rearrangements with V and J assigned. These tables miss some clones; where compared with another copy, unresolved V genes account for less than half of the shortfall, and the remainder is unexplained. In this sample the table shows over 350,000 clones, roughly nine tenths of which occur a single time. Just over 0.85% of the sample goes to the ten largest clones. The source material was PBMCs or T cells enriched from blood (not recorded which). The receptors were sampled from a woman aged 35 to 49 who had been exposed to COVID-19.

The chain recombines TRBV11-1 with TRBJ2-5; 8 bases align to TRBD1. Germline V gene data show CDR1 as SGHAT and CDR2 as FQDESV (reference sequence). The CDR3 has 14 residues. V lost 4 bases, J lost 1 base, and 2 bases stayed unmatched. CDR3 nucleotide sequence: TGTGCCAGCAGCTCTGGGACAGGCCAAGAGACCCAGTACTTC. Amino acids: CASSSGTGQETQYF.

The V and J genes are TRBV24-1 and TRBJ1-2; no reliable D call. Deletions cut 0 bases from V and 0 bases from J, with 10 bases between. Germline V CDR1 and CDR2: KGHDR, SFDVKD. The length of the CDR3 is 16 residues. CDR3 amino acids: CATSDLQTTPNYGYTF. In nucleotides, the CDR3 is TGTGCCACCAGTGATTTGCAGACTACGCCTAACTATGGCTACACCTTC.

The rearrangement uses TRBV5-5 and TRBJ1-4; D is uncertain. The germline V and J ends were trimmed by 7 bases and 12 bases, with 19 bases remaining between them. Germline CDR1 and CDR2: SGHKS and YYEKEE (reference sequence). This CDR3 contains 13 residues. The CDR3 loop is CASVDRVAGELFF. The CDR3 nucleotides read TGTGCCAGCGTTGACCGTGTTGCCGGGGAACTGTTTTTT. Combining the CDR3 with reference TRBV5-5 and TRBJ1-4 gives the whole variable domain DAGVTQSPTHLIKTRGQQVTLRCSPISGHKSVSWYQQVLGQGPQFIFQYYEKEERGRGNFPDRFSARQFPNYSSELNVNALLLGDSALYLCASVDRVAGELFFGSGTQLSVL.

The chain combines TRBV11-3 with TRBJ2-5; TRBD1 matches at 7 bases. The CDR3 spans 14 residues. V lost 5 bases, J lost 5 bases, and 8 bases stayed unmatched. Germline CDR1 is SGHNT and CDR2 is YENEEA. Here the CDR3 DNA reads TGTGCCAGCAGCCTTACAGGGGTTTGGGAGACCCAGTACTTC. Translating gives CASSLTGVWETQYF.

V usage is TRBV5-6 and J usage is TRBJ1-4, with D maybe TRBD1 (5 bases). Looked up from germline, CDR1 is SGHDT and CDR2 is YYEEEE. Trimming took off 5 bases at V and 8 bases at J, with 13 bases between the two ends. This CDR3 is 13 amino acids long. CDR3 nucleotide sequence: TGTGCCAGCAGTCCTCGGGGGGTAGAAAAACTGTTTTTT. Translating it yields CASSPRGVEKLFF.

The chain joins TRBV28 to TRBJ1-2, with a weak D call TRBD1 (6 bases). The CDR3 is 14 amino acids. Trimming cost V 5 bases and J 0 bases, with 10 bases left between them. Germline CDR1 is MDHEN and CDR2 is SYDVKM. CDR3 sequence reads: CASSTTGANYGYTF. The CDR3 nucleotides are TGTGCCAGCAGTACGACAGGAGCTAACTATGGCTACACCTTC.

This rearrangement joins TRBV29-1 to TRBJ1-2; 10 bases are shared with TRBD1. Germline trimming cut 3 bases from V and 8 bases from J; bases unmatched to any gene: 15. Germline loops: CDR1 SQVTM, CDR2 ANQGSEA. The CDR3 runs 16 residues. CDR3 region: CSVDATGGPRLSGYTF. CDR3 nucleotide sequence: TGCAGCGTTGATGCGACAGGGGGCCCGCGGTTGTCGGGCTACACCTTC. The complete variable domain, with remaining parts taken from reference TRBV29-1 and TRBJ1-2, reads SAVISQKPSRDICQRGTSLTIQCQVDSQVTMMFWYRQQPGQSLTLIATANQGSEATYESGFVIDKFPISRPNLTFSTLTVSNMSPEDSSIYLCSVDATGGPRLSGYTFGSGTRLTVV.

V and J are TRBV19 and TRBJ2-1; 11 nucleotides align to TRBD2. The V gene end was trimmed by 1 base and the J gene end by 6 bases; junction bases not matched to a gene: 8. The CDR3 loop spans 17 amino acids. Germline CDR1 reads LNHDA; CDR2 reads SQIVND (reference sequence). The CDR3: CASSIGVASGRINEQFF. The CDR3 nucleotides are TGTGCCAGTAGTATAGGGGTGGCTAGCGGGAGGATCAATGAGCAGTTCTTC.

V is TRBV6-5 and J is TRBJ2-5; 16 bases agree with TRBD2. CDR3 length equals 15 residues. Trimming removed 10 bases from V and 5 bases from J; junction bases left unmatched: 7. Germline V gene lookup returns CDR1 MNHEY and CDR2 SVGAGI. The chain's CDR3 is CATGTSGGASETQYF. DNA for the CDR3: TGTGCCACTGGGACTAGCGGGGGGGCCTCGGAGACCCAGTACTTC.

This clone was seen more than once but under ten times. The V and J genes are TRBV5-4 and TRBJ2-7; 9 nucleotides match TRBD1. V trimming: 4 bases; J trimming: 2 bases; junction bases outside the gene matches: 7. This CDR3 spans 15 amino acids. Germline V CDR1 and CDR2: SGHNT, YYREEE (reference sequence). CDR3: CASSQQGQGPYEQYF. CDR3 coding DNA: TGTGCCAGCAGCCAACAGGGACAGGGACCCTACGAGCAGTACTTC.

The chain employs TRBV30 and TRBJ1-2; no clear D gene. CDR1 and CDR2 (germline): GTSNPN, SVGIG (reference sequence). Trimming shortened V by 5 bases and J by 3 bases, and 7 bases separated the two germline ends. The CDR3 is made up of 11 amino acids. CDR3 in DNA: TGTGCCTGGGCTACGGACTATGGCTACACCTTC. Protein sequence: CAWATDYGYTF.

V usage is TRBV5-4 and J usage is TRBJ1-1, with 8 bases matching TRBD1. Germline V gene data show CDR1 as SGHNT and CDR2 as YYREEE (reference sequence). The V gene end was trimmed by 4 bases and the J gene end by 8 bases; junction bases not matched to a gene: 10. The CDR3 has 14 residues. The CDR3 sequence: CASSRTGPTAEAFF. The CDR3 DNA is TGTGCCAGCAGCCGGACAGGGCCCACTGCAGAAGCTTTCTTT.

The V call is TRBV19, the J call TRBJ1-3; D gene unclear. The CDR3 extends over 15 amino acids. The germline CDR1 and CDR2 sequences are LNHDA and SQIVND (reference sequence). V lost 6 bases and J 0 bases, leaving 12 bases between the germline ends. The CDR3 nucleotides read TGTGCCAGTAGATCCGAGACAATCTCTGGAAACACCATATATTTT. This translates into CASRSETISGNTIYF. The whole variable domain, remainder taken from reference TRBV19 and TRBJ1-3, is DGGITQSPKYLFRKEGQNVTLSCEQNLNHDAMYWYRQDPGQGLRLIYYSQIVNDFQKGDIAEGYSVSREKKESFPLTVTSAQKNPTAFYLCASRSETISGNTIYFGEGSWLTVV.

This sequence joins TRBV5-1 and TRBJ2-7; D may be TRBD1 (6 bases). CDR3 length: 15 residues. Trimming pared 4 bases from V and 1 base from J, leaving 15 bases between. The V gene's germline CDR1 is SGHRS and CDR2 YFSETQ. The CDR3 reads CASSLWSGESYEQYF. CDR3 DNA: TGCGCCAGCAGCCTTTGGTCAGGGGAGTCCTACGAGCAGTACTTC.

The chain links TRBV12-3 or TRBV12-4 to TRBJ1-1; no reliable D call. The CDR3 runs 11 residues. The ends were cut back, 6 bases at V and 6 bases at J, with 8 bases in the middle. The CDR3 DNA follows: TGTGCCAGCAGGGGCTCCTCTGAAGCTTTCTTT. Its translation: CASRGSSEAFF.

CDR3 in DNA: TGTGCCAGCAGCTCGTCCGGGACAGGCCCCACAGATACGCAGTATTTT. Protein product: CASSSSGTGPTDTQYF. This chain connects TRBV5-4 to TRBJ2-3, with TRBD1 matching over 8 bases. The CDR3 is 16 residues long. Germline lookup yields CDR1 SGHNT and CDR2 YYREEE (reference sequence). Losses at the gene ends were 3 bases for V and 2 bases for J; bases not matched to a gene: 8.

V and J are TRBV2 and TRBJ1-1; a weak D match, TRBD1 (6 bases). This CDR3 spans 15 amino acids. V was shortened by 8 bases and J by 1 base, with 17 bases between the two germline ends. Germline assignment: CDR1 SNHLY and CDR2 FYNNEI. CDR3 nucleotide sequence: TGTGCCAGCGGACGAGGGGGTTGGGGGAACACTGAAGCTTTCTTT. Encoded protein: CASGRGGWGNTEAFF.

The chain carries TRBV15 and TRBJ2-7; the D gene is possibly TRBD1 (5 bases). Germline CDR1 and CDR2: LNHNV and YYDKDF (reference sequence). Deletions cut 3 bases from V and 4 bases from J, with 7 bases between. The CDR3 sequence is 12 residues long. The CDR3 DNA reads TGTGCCACCAGCAGGTCAGGGTACGAGCAGTACTTC. Its translation: CATSRSGYEQYF.

The J gene is TRBJ1-2, the V gene TRBV12-3 or TRBV12-4; D gene uncertain. V gave up 4 bases and J gave up 6 bases, with 12 bases separating them. This CDR3 is built from 13 residues. CDR3 sequence: CASSSRSWDGYTF. CDR3 coding DNA: TGTGCCAGCAGTTCGCGGTCTTGGGATGGCTACACCTTC.

This sequence joins TRBV4-2 and TRBJ2-1, with D perhaps matching TRBD1 (6 bases). The CDR3 totals 14 residues. Trimming removed 5 bases at V and 6 bases at J, with 14 bases between. Looked up from germline, CDR1 is LGHNA and CDR2 is YNFKEQ. DNA of the CDR3: TGTGCCAGCAGCGTCCGGGACATTGGCAATGAGCAGTTCTTC. Translated, it gives CASSVRDIGNEQFF.

This sequence joins TRBV5-1 and TRBJ1-4; 7 nucleotides align to TRBD1. The germline CDR1 and CDR2 sequences are SGHRS and YFSETQ. The CDR3 has 15 residues. V was clipped by 4 bases and J by 3 bases; unmatched bases: 6. The CDR3 loop is CASSPTGTANEKLFF. Written as DNA, the CDR3 is TGCGCCAGCAGCCCCACCGGGACAGCTAATGAAAAACTGTTTTTT. The variable domain in full, completed from reference TRBV5-1 and TRBJ1-4, reads KAGVTQTPRYLIKTRGQQVTLSCSPISGHRSVSWYQQTPGQGLQFLFEYFSETQRNKGNFPGRFSGRQFSNSRSEMNVSTLELGDSALYLCASSPTGTANEKLFFGSGTQLSVL.

This chain joins TRBV5-1 and TRBJ1-3; 8 nucleotides match TRBD1. Unmatched junction bases numbered 5, after V lost 3 bases and J lost 0 bases. This CDR3 comprises 16 residues. Germline V gene data show CDR1 as SGHRS and CDR2 as YFSETQ. CDR3 in DNA: TGCGCCAGCAGCTCACAGACAGGGGACTCTGGAAACACCATATATTTT. Translation: CASSSQTGDSGNTIYF.